This is a list of T cell receptor beta chains from one sample in a study of blood T cell repertoires in COVID-19. Method: immunoSEQ multiplex PCR; TCRdb's copy keeps in-frame clones and lacks some. The sample has a few hundred thousand clones; approximately 86% are singletons. Source material: PBMCs or T cells enriched from blood (not recorded which). The receptors were sampled from a middle-aged woman with acute COVID-19. The CDR3 runs from the conserved cysteine through the conserved F or W. Fields, in order: D gene, clone size, J gene, V gene, CDR3 DNA, CDR3 protein. A D gene is named only where the DNA matches it firmly. Some rows have no size entry. The others give once, few or many, or a class for an expanded clone.

d_call: TRBD2; clone_size: .; j_call: TRBJ2-1; v_call: TRBV15; cdr3_nt: TGTGCCACCAACGGACTAGCGGTCGCCTACAATGAGCAGTTCTTC; cdr3_aa: CATNGLAVAYNEQFF
d_call: .; clone_size: .; j_call: TRBJ2-1; v_call: TRBV28; cdr3_nt: TGTGCCAGCAGTCCCGGTGGTAGCGGTTACAATGAGCAGTTCTTC; cdr3_aa: CASSPGGSGYNEQFF
d_call: TRBD1; clone_size: once; j_call: TRBJ2-1; v_call: TRBV7-2; cdr3_nt: TGTGCCAGCAGCTTCGACAGGGGATCAGCCAATGAGCAGTTCTTC; cdr3_aa: CASSFDRGSANEQFF
d_call: TRBD2; clone_size: .; j_call: TRBJ2-5; v_call: TRBV28; cdr3_nt: TGTGCCAGCAGCCCCTCGGGACTAGCGGGAGGGGCCAGCCAAGAGACCCAGTACTTC; cdr3_aa: CASSPSGLAGGASQETQYF
d_call: .; clone_size: .; j_call: TRBJ1-1; v_call: TRBV5-6; cdr3_nt: TGTGCCAGCAGTTCCGTAACTACGATGGGCACTGAAGCTTTCTTT; cdr3_aa: CASSSVTTMGTEAFF
d_call: .; clone_size: .; j_call: TRBJ1-1; v_call: TRBV7-3; cdr3_nt: TGTGCCAGCAGCCCCGGACGGGGGAACACTGAAGCTTTCTTT; cdr3_aa: CASSPGRGNTEAFF
d_call: .; clone_size: .; j_call: TRBJ1-2; v_call: TRBV4-3; cdr3_nt: TGCGCCAGCAGCCAAGATGACATCACTAACTATGGCTACACCTTC; cdr3_aa: CASSQDDITNYGYTF
d_call: .; clone_size: .; j_call: TRBJ1-1; v_call: TRBV6-5; cdr3_nt: TGTGCCAGCAGTTACTCTAGGGGTGGTGCTGAAGCTTTCTTT; cdr3_aa: CASSYSRGGAEAFF
d_call: .; clone_size: .; j_call: TRBJ2-3; v_call: TRBV7-6; cdr3_nt: TGTGCCAGCAGCTTACCCATAAGCGGTGCCACAGATACGCAGTATTTT; cdr3_aa: CASSLPISGATDTQYF
d_call: .; clone_size: .; j_call: TRBJ2-6; v_call: TRBV6-5; cdr3_nt: TGTGCCGGTCAATGGGTGGAGGCTGGGGCCAACGTCCTGACTTTC; cdr3_aa: CAGQWVEAGANVLTF
d_call: TRBD1; clone_size: few; j_call: TRBJ1-4; v_call: TRBV12-3/TRBV12-4; cdr3_nt: TGTGCCAGCAGCTTACAGGGGGAAGTAAAACTGTTTTTT; cdr3_aa: CASSLQGEVKLFF
d_call: .; clone_size: .; j_call: TRBJ1-4; v_call: TRBV27; cdr3_nt: TGTGCCAGCAGTTTAAAGTGGGGAGCTAATGAAAAACTGTTTTTT; cdr3_aa: CASSLKWGANEKLFF
d_call: .; clone_size: .; j_call: TRBJ1-6; v_call: TRBV18; cdr3_nt: TGTGCCAGCTCACCACCTCCCCCCCAGGGCGGCTCACCCCTCCACTTT; cdr3_aa: CASSPPPPQGGSPLHF
d_call: TRBD1; clone_size: .; j_call: TRBJ1-2; v_call: TRBV24-1; cdr3_nt: TGTGCCACCAGTGATTATAAGGGGGCGGGCTACACCTTC; cdr3_aa: CATSDYKGAGYTF
d_call: TRBD1; clone_size: few; j_call: TRBJ1-2; v_call: TRBV28; cdr3_nt: TGTGCCAGCAGTCCCCCGGGGGACAGGGGGCGCGTTGGCTACACCTTC; cdr3_aa: CASSPPGDRGRVGYTF
d_call: .; clone_size: .; j_call: TRBJ1-1; v_call: TRBV19; cdr3_nt: TGTGCCAGTAGTATAGGGTTTACAGGGTTGAACACTGAAGCTTTCTTT; cdr3_aa: CASSIGFTGLNTEAFF
d_call: .; clone_size: .; j_call: TRBJ1-6; v_call: TRBV3-1/TRBV3-2; cdr3_nt: TGTGCCAGCAGCCAAGTTTTCCGGGACAAAGTCAGCTCACCCCTCCACTTT; cdr3_aa: CASSQVFRDKVSSPLHF
d_call: TRBD1; clone_size: .; j_call: TRBJ2-1; v_call: TRBV19; cdr3_nt: TGTGCCAGTAGTATAGGACAGGGGGGGTACAATGAGCAGTTCTTC; cdr3_aa: CASSIGQGGYNEQFF
d_call: .; clone_size: few; j_call: TRBJ2-2; v_call: TRBV13; cdr3_nt: TGTGCCAGCAGAAAAACAACCGGGGAGCTGTTTTTT; cdr3_aa: CASRKTTGELFF
d_call: TRBD1; clone_size: .; j_call: TRBJ2-7; v_call: TRBV27; cdr3_nt: TGTGCCAGCAGGGACAGGGGTTACGAGCAGTACTTC; cdr3_aa: CASRDRGYEQYF
d_call: .; clone_size: .; j_call: TRBJ1-1; v_call: TRBV27; cdr3_nt: TGTGCCAGCAGTTTTTTTGCTGGCAGGAACACTGAAGCTTTCTTT; cdr3_aa: CASSFFAGRNTEAFF
d_call: TRBD1; clone_size: .; j_call: TRBJ2-7; v_call: TRBV7-2; cdr3_nt: TGTGCCAGCAGCTTATTACTGGGACAGGGGGCCCACGAGCAGTACTTC; cdr3_aa: CASSLLLGQGAHEQYF
d_call: TRBD1; clone_size: .; j_call: TRBJ2-6; v_call: TRBV10-3; cdr3_nt: TGTGCCATCAGTGAGACCAAGACAGGGTCGAACTCTGGGGCCAACGTCCTGACTTTC; cdr3_aa: CAISETKTGSNSGANVLTF
d_call: TRBD1; clone_size: .; j_call: TRBJ1-2; v_call: TRBV6-2/TRBV6-3; cdr3_nt: TGTGCCAGCAGTTACCCGGACAGGCTGAACTATGGCTACACCTTC; cdr3_aa: CASSYPDRLNYGYTF
d_call: .; clone_size: .; j_call: TRBJ1-3; v_call: TRBV3-1/TRBV3-2; cdr3_nt: TGTGCCAGCAGCCTCACGGGGGGCCCTGGAAACACCATATATTTT; cdr3_aa: CASSLTGGPGNTIYF
d_call: TRBD2; clone_size: .; j_call: TRBJ2-7; v_call: TRBV5-1; cdr3_nt: TGCGCCAGCAGCCCCGCCGGGGGGGGGATAACCTACGAGCAGTACTTC; cdr3_aa: CASSPAGGGITYEQYF
d_call: TRBD1; clone_size: .; j_call: TRBJ2-7; v_call: TRBV6-4; cdr3_nt: TGTGCCAGCCCCCCCCGGGACAGTTCCTACGAGCAGTACTTC; cdr3_aa: CASPPRDSSYEQYF
d_call: TRBD1; clone_size: .; j_call: TRBJ2-2; v_call: TRBV4-3; cdr3_nt: TGCGCCAGCAGCCAAGGACAGGGGGCCCCCGGGGAGCTGTTTTTT; cdr3_aa: CASSQGQGAPGELFF
d_call: .; clone_size: .; j_call: TRBJ1-1; v_call: TRBV18; cdr3_nt: TGTGCCAGCTCACCTCAAGCACGGAACACTGAAGCTTTCTTT; cdr3_aa: CASSPQARNTEAFF
d_call: .; clone_size: few; j_call: TRBJ1-2; v_call: TRBV18; cdr3_nt: TGTGCCAGCTCACCACGGGGGGACTATGGCTACACCTTC; cdr3_aa: CASSPRGDYGYTF
d_call: TRBD1; clone_size: .; j_call: TRBJ1-2; v_call: TRBV5-1; cdr3_nt: TGCGCCAGCAGCCCCGCGCCGGTGGACAGGATTAGCTATGGCTACACCTTC; cdr3_aa: CASSPAPVDRISYGYTF
d_call: .; clone_size: .; j_call: TRBJ2-7; v_call: TRBV4-1; cdr3_nt: TGCGCCAGCAGCCAAGAAGTTGGGGGCGCCTTCGAGCAGTACTTC; cdr3_aa: CASSQEVGGAFEQYF
d_call: TRBD1; clone_size: .; j_call: TRBJ1-3; v_call: TRBV11-2; cdr3_nt: TGTGCCAGCAGCGTCCGGGACAGCTTTAGCGGAAACACCATATATTTT; cdr3_aa: CASSVRDSFSGNTIYF
d_call: .; clone_size: .; j_call: TRBJ1-3; v_call: TRBV28; cdr3_nt: TGTGCCACCGGTTCCTCTGGAAACACCATATATTTT; cdr3_aa: CATGSSGNTIYF
d_call: .; clone_size: .; j_call: TRBJ2-5; v_call: TRBV7-9; cdr3_nt: TGTGCCAGCAGCTTACCCTGGGCAGCAGACCAAGAGACCCAGTACTTC; cdr3_aa: CASSLPWAADQETQYF
d_call: .; clone_size: .; j_call: TRBJ1-1; v_call: TRBV6-5; cdr3_nt: TGTGCCAGCAGTTACGGGGGGGGATTCGGATCTGAAGCTTTCTTT; cdr3_aa: CASSYGGGFGSEAFF
d_call: .; clone_size: .; j_call: TRBJ1-1; v_call: TRBV27; cdr3_nt: TGTGCCAGCAGTTTTATTGGGGGAGGGACTGAAGCTTTCTTT; cdr3_aa: CASSFIGGGTEAFF
d_call: TRBD2; clone_size: .; j_call: TRBJ2-7; v_call: TRBV4-1; cdr3_nt: TGCGCCAGCAGCCAAGAGGCTAGCGGGAGGGCCTACGAGCAGTACTTC; cdr3_aa: CASSQEASGRAYEQYF
d_call: .; clone_size: .; j_call: TRBJ1-5; v_call: TRBV7-2; cdr3_nt: TGTGCCAGCAGCTTCTGGGGCTCTGAAGCCCAGCATTTT; cdr3_aa: CASSFWGSEAQHF
d_call: TRBD2; clone_size: .; j_call: TRBJ2-7; v_call: TRBV29-1; cdr3_nt: TGCAGCGTTGTCGGGAGGGAGGGTTACGAGCAGTACTTC; cdr3_aa: CSVVGREGYEQYF
d_call: .; clone_size: .; j_call: TRBJ1-5; v_call: TRBV5-1; cdr3_nt: TGCGCCAGCAGCTTGAATTCTCAGGGCAATCAGCCCCAGCATTTT; cdr3_aa: CASSLNSQGNQPQHF
d_call: TRBD1; clone_size: .; j_call: TRBJ1-5; v_call: TRBV5-3; cdr3_nt: TGTGCCAGAACCCGGACAGGGAAGACTCAGCCCCAGCATTTT; cdr3_aa: CARTRTGKTQPQHF
d_call: TRBD2; clone_size: few; j_call: TRBJ2-2; v_call: TRBV7-2; cdr3_nt: TGTGCCAGCAGCTTAGGGGGAGGGCCCGCCGGGGAGCTGTTTTTT; cdr3_aa: CASSLGGGPAGELFF
d_call: TRBD1; clone_size: .; j_call: TRBJ1-3; v_call: TRBV2; cdr3_nt: TGTGCCAGCAGAGGACAGGGGAGACGAGGAAACACCATATATTTT; cdr3_aa: CASRGQGRRGNTIYF
d_call: .; clone_size: .; j_call: TRBJ2-7; v_call: TRBV18; cdr3_nt: TGTGCCAGCTCACCGTCGACAGGAACTTCATACGAGCAGTACTTC; cdr3_aa: CASSPSTGTSYEQYF
d_call: TRBD2; clone_size: .; j_call: TRBJ2-1; v_call: TRBV27; cdr3_nt: TGTGCCAGCAGTTTAAAGCTAGCGGGAGAGAATGAGCAGTTCTTC; cdr3_aa: CASSLKLAGENEQFF
d_call: TRBD1; clone_size: .; j_call: TRBJ2-7; v_call: TRBV7-8; cdr3_nt: TGTGCCAGCAGCTTAGTCTCGGGACAGGGCAACTCCTACGAGCAGTACTTC; cdr3_aa: CASSLVSGQGNSYEQYF
d_call: .; clone_size: .; j_call: TRBJ2-1; v_call: TRBV19; cdr3_nt: TGTGCCGGTAGCTCGTACAATGAGCAGTTCTTC; cdr3_aa: CAGSSYNEQFF
d_call: TRBD2; clone_size: few; j_call: TRBJ2-1; v_call: TRBV18; cdr3_nt: TGTGCCAGCTCACCAAGGGGACTAGCCTCTTTCAATGAGCAGTTCTTC; cdr3_aa: CASSPRGLASFNEQFF
d_call: .; clone_size: .; j_call: TRBJ1-5; v_call: TRBV27; cdr3_nt: TGTGCCAGCAGTCTACGCCAAGATCAGCCCCAGCATTTT; cdr3_aa: CASSLRQDQPQHF
d_call: .; clone_size: .; j_call: TRBJ1-5; v_call: TRBV10-3; cdr3_nt: TGTGCCATCAGTGACGCAGGCCCTCGAGGCAATCAGCCCCAGCATTTT; cdr3_aa: CAISDAGPRGNQPQHF
d_call: .; clone_size: .; j_call: TRBJ1-3; v_call: TRBV28; cdr3_nt: TGTGCCAGCAGTTTGGCAACAGGAACGGGAAACACCATATATTTT; cdr3_aa: CASSLATGTGNTIYF
d_call: .; clone_size: .; j_call: TRBJ1-1; v_call: TRBV14; cdr3_nt: TGTGCCAGCAGCGATACAGGGTGGGACACTGAAGCTTTCTTT; cdr3_aa: CASSDTGWDTEAFF
d_call: .; clone_size: .; j_call: TRBJ2-2; v_call: TRBV19; cdr3_nt: TGTGCCAGTAGGGCGACAGCCGCGAACACCGGGGAGCTGTTTTTT; cdr3_aa: CASRATAANTGELFF